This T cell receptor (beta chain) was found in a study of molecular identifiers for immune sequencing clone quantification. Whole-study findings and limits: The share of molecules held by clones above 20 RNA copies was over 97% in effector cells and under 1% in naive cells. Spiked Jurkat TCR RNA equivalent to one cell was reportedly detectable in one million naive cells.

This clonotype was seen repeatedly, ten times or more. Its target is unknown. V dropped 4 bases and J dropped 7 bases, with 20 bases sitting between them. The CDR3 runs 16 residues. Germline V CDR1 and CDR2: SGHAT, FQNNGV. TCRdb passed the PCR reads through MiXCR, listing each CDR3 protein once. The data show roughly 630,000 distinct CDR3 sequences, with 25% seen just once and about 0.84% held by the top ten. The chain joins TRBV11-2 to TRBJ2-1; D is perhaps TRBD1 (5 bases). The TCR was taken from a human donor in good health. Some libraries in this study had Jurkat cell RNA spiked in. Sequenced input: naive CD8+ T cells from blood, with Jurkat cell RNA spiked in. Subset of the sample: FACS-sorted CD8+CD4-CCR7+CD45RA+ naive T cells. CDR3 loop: CASSSLTDLFRNEQFF. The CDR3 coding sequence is TGTGCCAGCAGCTCCCTGACAGACCTATTTCGGAATGAGCAGTTCTTC.